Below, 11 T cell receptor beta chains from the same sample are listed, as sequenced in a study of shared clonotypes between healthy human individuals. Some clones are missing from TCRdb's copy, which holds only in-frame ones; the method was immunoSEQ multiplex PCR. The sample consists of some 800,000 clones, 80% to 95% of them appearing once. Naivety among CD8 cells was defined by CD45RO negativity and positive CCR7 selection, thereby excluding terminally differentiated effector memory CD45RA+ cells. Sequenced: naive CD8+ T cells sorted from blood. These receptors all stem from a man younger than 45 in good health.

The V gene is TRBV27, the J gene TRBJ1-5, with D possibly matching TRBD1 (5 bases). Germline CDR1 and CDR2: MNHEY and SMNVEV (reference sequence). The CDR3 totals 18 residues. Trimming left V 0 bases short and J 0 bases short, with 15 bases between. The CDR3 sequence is CASSLSIRGGASNQPQHF. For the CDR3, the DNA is TGTGCCAGCAGTTTATCGATTCGGGGTGGGGCTAGCAATCAGCCCCAGCATTTT.

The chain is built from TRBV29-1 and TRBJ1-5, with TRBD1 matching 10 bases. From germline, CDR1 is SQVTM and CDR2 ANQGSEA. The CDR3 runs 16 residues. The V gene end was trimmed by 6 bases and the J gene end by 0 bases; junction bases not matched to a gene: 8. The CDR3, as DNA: TGCAGCGTGTCGGACAGGGGGTTTGATAGCAATCAGCCCCAGCATTTT. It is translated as CSVSDRGFDSNQPQHF.

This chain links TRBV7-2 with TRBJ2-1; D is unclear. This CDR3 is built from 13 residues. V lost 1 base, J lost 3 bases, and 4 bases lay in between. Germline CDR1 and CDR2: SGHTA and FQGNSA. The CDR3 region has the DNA TGTGCCAGCAGCTTAGACGGCTACAATGAGCAGTTCTTC. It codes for CASSLDGYNEQFF.

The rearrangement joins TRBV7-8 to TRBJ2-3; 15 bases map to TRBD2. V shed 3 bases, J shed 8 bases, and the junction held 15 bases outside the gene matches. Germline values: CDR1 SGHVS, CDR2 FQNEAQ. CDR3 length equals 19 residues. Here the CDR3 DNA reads TGTGCCAGCAGCTTTCCTACCGTCGGGACTAGCGGGGGGTTCGGTACGCAGTATTTT. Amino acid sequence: CASSFPTVGTSGGFGTQYF. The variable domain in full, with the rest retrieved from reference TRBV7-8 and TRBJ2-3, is GAGVSQSPRYKVAKRGQDVALRCDPISGHVSLFWYQQALGQGPEFLTYFQNEAQLDKSGLPSDRFFAERPEGSVSTLKIQRTQQEDSAVYLCASSFPTVGTSGGFGTQYFGPGTRLTVL.

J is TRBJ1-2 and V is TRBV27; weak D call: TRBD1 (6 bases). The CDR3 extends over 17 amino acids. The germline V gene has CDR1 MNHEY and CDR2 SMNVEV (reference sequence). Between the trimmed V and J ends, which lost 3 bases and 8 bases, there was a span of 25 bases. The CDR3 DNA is TGTGCCAGCAGTTTGGTTGGACAGACCCCCCGGCTTGGAGGCTACACCTTC. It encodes CASSLVGQTPRLGGYTF.

CDR3: CASSWGGNTEAFF. The DNA of the CDR3 is TGTGCCAGCAGCTGGGGGGGTAACACTGAAGCTTTCTTT. The chain joins TRBV7-3 to TRBJ1-1; weak D call: TRBD1 (5 bases). The CDR3 is 13 amino acids. Germline-derived CDR1 and CDR2 are SGHTA and FQGTGA. Trimming removed 4 bases at V and 2 bases at J, with 8 bases between.

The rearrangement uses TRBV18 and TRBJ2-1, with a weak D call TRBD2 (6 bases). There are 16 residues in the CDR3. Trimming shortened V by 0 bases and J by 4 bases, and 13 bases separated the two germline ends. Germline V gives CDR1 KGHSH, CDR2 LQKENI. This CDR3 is CASSPPGTPAYNEQFF. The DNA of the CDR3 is TGTGCCAGCTCACCACCGGGGACTCCGGCGTACAATGAGCAGTTCTTC.

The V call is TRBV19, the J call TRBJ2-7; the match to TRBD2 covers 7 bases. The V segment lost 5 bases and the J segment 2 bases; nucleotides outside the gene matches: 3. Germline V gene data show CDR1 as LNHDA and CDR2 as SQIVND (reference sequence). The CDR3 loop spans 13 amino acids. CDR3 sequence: CASSSLAAYEQYF. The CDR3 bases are TGTGCCAGTAGTTCGCTAGCGGCCTACGAGCAGTACTTC.

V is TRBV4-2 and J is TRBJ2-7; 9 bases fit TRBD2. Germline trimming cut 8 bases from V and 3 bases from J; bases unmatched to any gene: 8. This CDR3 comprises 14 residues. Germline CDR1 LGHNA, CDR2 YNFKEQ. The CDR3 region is CASRAGSGSYEQYF. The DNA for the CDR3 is TGTGCCAGCCGGGCGGGTAGCGGGAGCTACGAGCAGTACTTC.

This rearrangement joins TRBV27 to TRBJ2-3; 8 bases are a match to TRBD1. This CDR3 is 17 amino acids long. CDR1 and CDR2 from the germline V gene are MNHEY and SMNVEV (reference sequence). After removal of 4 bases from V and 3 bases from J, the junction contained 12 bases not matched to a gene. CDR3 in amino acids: CASSWWAGQGSTDTQYF. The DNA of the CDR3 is TGTGCCAGCAGTTGGTGGGCTGGACAGGGTTCGACAGATACGCAGTATTTT.

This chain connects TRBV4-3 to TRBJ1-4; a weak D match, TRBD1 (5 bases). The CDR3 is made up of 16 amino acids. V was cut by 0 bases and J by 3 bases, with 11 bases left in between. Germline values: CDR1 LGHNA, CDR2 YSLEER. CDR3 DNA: TGCGCCAGCAGCCAAGATGTGGGGGTTTCTAATGAAAAACTGTTTTTT. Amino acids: CASSQDVGVSNEKLFF.